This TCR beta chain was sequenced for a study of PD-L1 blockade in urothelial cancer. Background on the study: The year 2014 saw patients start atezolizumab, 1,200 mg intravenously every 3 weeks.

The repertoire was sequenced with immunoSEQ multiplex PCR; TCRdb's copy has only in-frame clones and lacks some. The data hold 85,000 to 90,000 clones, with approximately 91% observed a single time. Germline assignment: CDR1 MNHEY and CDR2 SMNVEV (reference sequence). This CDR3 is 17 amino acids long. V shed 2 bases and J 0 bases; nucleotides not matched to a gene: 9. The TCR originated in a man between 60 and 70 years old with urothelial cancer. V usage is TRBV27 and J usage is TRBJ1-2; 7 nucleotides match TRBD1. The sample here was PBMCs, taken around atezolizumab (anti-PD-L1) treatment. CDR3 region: CASSLRADRVANYGYTF. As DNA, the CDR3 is TGTGCCAGCAGTTTAAGGGCCGACAGGGTAGCTAACTATGGCTACACCTTC.